Following are 27 T cell receptor beta chains from one sample sequenced in a study of blood T cell repertoires in COVID-19 (dated by TCRdb to the early 2020s). The library was obtained by the immunoSEQ multiplex PCR assay. In TCRdb, the immuneACCESS table is reduced to in-frame sequences with V and J assigned. These tables do not hold every clone; where another copy was compared, an unresolved V gene accounts for under half, and the others remain unexplained. A total of fewer than 65,000 clones appear in this sample, 70% to 90% of them only once. The ten largest clonotypes hold roughly 7% of the sample. The sample was peripheral blood. These TCRs come from a man aged 55-75 years with acute or convalescent COVID-19.

The rearrangement uses TRBV5-6 and TRBJ1-5, with TRBD1 identical over 9 bases. Germline loops: CDR1 SGHDT, CDR2 YYEEEE. V lost 2 bases and J lost 4; bases outside the gene matches: 4. This CDR3 is built from 15 residues. The DNA for the CDR3 is TGTGCCAGCAGCTTTGCCGGGACAGGGAATCAGCCCCAGCATTTT. Translating gives CASSFAGTGNQPQHF.

The gene calls are TRBV6-5 and TRBJ1-3; no definite D call. Germline CDR1 MNHEY, CDR2 SVGAGI. V lost 0 bases and J 0 bases, leaving 6 bases between the germline ends. This CDR3 is 15 amino acids long. CDR3 nucleotides: TGTGCCAGCAGTTACTCCAGCGTCTCTGGAAACACCATATATTTT. Its protein product is CASSYSSVSGNTIYF.

The chain uses TRBV5-8 and TRBJ1-6; 10 nucleotides align to TRBD1. V shed 6 bases, J shed 7 bases, and the junction held 16 bases outside the gene matches. Germline loops: CDR1 SGHTS, CDR2 YDEGEE. The CDR3 totals 18 residues. In DNA form, the CDR3 reads TGTGCCAGCACCATCGGGTCCGGGACAGGGGAAAACAATTCACCCCTCCACTTT. Its protein product is CASTIGSGTGENNSPLHF.

J is TRBJ1-1 and V is TRBV4-3; D perhaps matches TRBD1 (5 bases). The CDR3 spans 14 residues. Germline V lookup: CDR1 LGHNA, CDR2 YSLEER. Trimming took off 5 bases at V and 2 bases at J, with 12 bases between the two ends. The DNA of the CDR3 is TGCGCCAGCAGCTACGGGGGGGGAAACACTGAAGCTTTCTTT. The encoded protein is CASSYGGGNTEAFF.

The gene calls are TRBV18 and TRBJ2-7; 7 bases match TRBD1. V shed 4 bases and J 4 bases; nucleotides not matched to a gene: 4. Germline CDR1 reads KGHSH; CDR2 reads LQKENI. This CDR3 region has 13 residues. CDR3 in amino acids: CASSLKQGYEQYF. The CDR3 DNA sequence: TGTGCCAGCTCACTTAAACAGGGGTACGAGCAGTACTTC.

The V call is TRBV6-2 or TRBV6-3, the J call TRBJ1-4, with D unresolved. Germline V lookup: CDR1 MNHEY, CDR2 SVGEGT. Trimming removed 0 bases from V and 5 bases from J, with 10 bases in between. This CDR3 contains 15 residues. In DNA form, the CDR3 reads TGTGCCAGCAGTTACTCGGGCGGGTCGAATGAAAAACTGTTTTTT. Its translation: CASSYSGGSNEKLFF.

V usage is TRBV7-3 and J usage is TRBJ2-1; 7 nucleotides agree with TRBD1. Unmatched junction bases numbered 3, after V lost 1 base and J lost 6 bases. Looked up from germline, CDR1 is SGHTA and CDR2 is FQGTGA. The length of the CDR3 is 14 residues. The chain's CDR3 is CASSLMGQSNEQFF. The CDR3 region has the DNA TGTGCCAGCAGCTTAATGGGACAGAGCAATGAGCAGTTCTTC.

The rearrangement uses TRBV12-3 or TRBV12-4 and TRBJ1-4; D remains ambiguous. The CDR3 contains 13 residues. V was trimmed by 8 bases and J by 8 bases, leaving 15 bases between them. The CDR3 loop is CASHSTTGEKLFF. The DNA for the CDR3 is TGTGCCAGCCACTCTACGACGGGAGAAAAACTGTTTTTT.

The chain carries TRBV19 and TRBJ1-3; 7 bases map to TRBD1. CDR3 length equals 14 residues. CDR1 LNHDA and CDR2 SQIVND come from the germline V gene (reference sequence). V lost 7 bases and J lost 2; bases outside the gene matches: 5. CDR3 in DNA: TGTGCCAGTACGACCGGGACAGCTGGAAACACCATATATTTT. This gives the protein CASTTGTAGNTIYF.

The V and J genes are TRBV9 and TRBJ2-3; D remains unclear. The CDR3 spans 13 residues. V lost 4 bases, J lost 1 base, and 7 bases lay in between. CDR1 is SGDLS, CDR2 YYNGEE, per germline. The CDR3 loop reads CASSPTGTDTQYF. In DNA form, the CDR3 reads TGTGCCAGCAGCCCAACGGGCACAGATACGCAGTATTTT.

V is TRBV10-1 and J is TRBJ1-1, with TRBD1 matching 9 bases. There are 17 residues in the CDR3. Germline CDR1 WNHNN, CDR2 SYGVQD (reference sequence). V lost 5 bases to trimming and J lost 0 bases; unmatched junction nucleotides: 10. This CDR3 is CASSKAGQGIMNTEAFF. CDR3 sequence (DNA): TGCGCCAGCAGTAAAGCGGGACAGGGCATAATGAACACTGAAGCTTTCTTT.

The gene calls are TRBV9 and TRBJ2-3; D gene uncertain. Trimming stripped 0 bases from V and 2 bases from J, with 10 bases between. Germline assignment: CDR1 SGDLS and CDR2 YYNGEE. The CDR3 spans 15 residues. CDR3 protein: CASSVGSAVTDTQYF. CDR3 nucleotides: TGTGCCAGCAGCGTAGGGTCCGCGGTCACAGATACGCAGTATTTT. Variable domain in full (rest from reference TRBV9 and TRBJ2-3): DSGVTQTPKHLITATGQRVTLRCSPRSGDLSVYWYQQSLDQGLQFLIQYYNGEERAKGNILERFSAQQFPDLHSELNLSSLELGDSALYFCASSVGSAVTDTQYFGPGTRLTVL.

The gene calls are TRBV28 and TRBJ1-4, with D perhaps TRBD1 (5 bases). There are 12 residues in the CDR3. V gave up 2 bases and J gave up 8 bases, with 6 bases separating them. Germline V gene sequence: CDR1 MDHEN, CDR2 SYDVKM. CDR3 residues: CASSLRQEKLFF. As DNA, the CDR3 is TGTGCCAGCAGTTTAAGACAGGAAAAACTGTTTTTT.

This clone was observed once. The chain carries TRBV4-3 and TRBJ2-7, with 8 nucleotides matching TRBD2. Germline values: CDR1 LGHNA, CDR2 YSLEER. This CDR3 is 18 amino acids long. V shed 4 bases, J shed 5 bases, and the junction held 19 bases outside the gene matches. CDR3 residues: CASSRVSAGETGPNEQYF. The CDR3, as DNA: TGCGCCAGCAGCCGAGTCTCAGCGGGGGAAACGGGGCCCAACGAGCAGTACTTC.

In nucleotides, the CDR3 is TGTGCCAGCAGCCTACGGGGGGCAGGGCCTAACTATGGCTACACCTTC. It codes for CASSLRGAGPNYGYTF. The rearrangement uses TRBV13 and TRBJ1-2, with D possibly matching TRBD1 (6 bases). V shed 5 bases and J shed 0 bases, with 16 bases lying between them. The CDR3 covers 16 residues. CDR1 PRHDT and CDR2 FYEKMQ come from the germline V gene (reference sequence).

The CDR3 spells CATSRDRAYTQYF. Written as DNA, the CDR3 is TGTGCCACCAGCAGAGACAGGGCCTATACGCAGTATTTT. The rearrangement uses TRBV15 and TRBJ2-3, with a weak D call TRBD1 (5 bases). V was cut by 0 bases and J by 7 bases, with 8 bases left in between. CDR1 and CDR2 (germline): LNHNV, YYDKDF (reference sequence). The CDR3 consists of 13 residues.

The chain links TRBV10-3 to TRBJ1-3; D is uncertain. Germline assignment: CDR1 ENHRY and CDR2 SYGVKD. CDR3 size: 15 residues. V lost 0 bases and J 4 bases, leaving 10 bases between the germline ends. CDR3 nucleotide sequence: TGTGCCATCAGTGAGTCGTTCGGGTCCGGAAACACCATATATTTT. It specifies CAISESFGSGNTIYF.

The gene calls are TRBV5-6 and TRBJ2-3; TRBD2 aligns across 9 bases. The germline V gene encodes CDR1 SGHDT and CDR2 YYEEEE. The trim removed 4 bases at V and 1 base at J, leaving 4 bases unmatched. The CDR3 runs to 15 residues. The CDR3, as DNA: TGTGCCAGCAGCGCGGGGGGGCGAGGCACAGATACGCAGTATTTT. It translates to CASSAGGRGTDTQYF.

V usage is TRBV5-1 and J usage is TRBJ2-7; D perhaps matches TRBD2 (6 bases). The CDR3 consists of 14 residues. The V end was cut by 4 bases, the J end by 2 bases, with 13 bases between. Germline CDR1 and CDR2: SGHRS and YFSETQ. The CDR3 nucleotides are TGCGCCAGCAGCACCGGGACTGGTACCTACGAGCAGTACTTC. Its translation: CASSTGTGTYEQYF.

The chain is built from TRBV27 and TRBJ1-1, with TRBD1 as a possible D gene (5 bases). V lost 4 bases to trimming and J lost 4 bases, with 10 bases between them. This CDR3 is 13 amino acids long. CDR1 MNHEY and CDR2 SMNVEV come from the germline V gene (reference sequence). CDR3 nucleotide sequence: TGTGCCAGCAGTTCCCGGGGGGGCACTGAAGCTTTCTTT. It is translated as CASSSRGGTEAFF.

This chain links TRBV6-2 or TRBV6-3 with TRBJ1-1; 7 bases are a match to TRBD1. The CDR3 loop spans 15 amino acids. Germline CDR1 is MNHEY and CDR2 is SVGEGT. The V gene end was trimmed by 4 bases and the J gene end by 0 bases; junction bases not matched to a gene: 5. The CDR3 sequence is CASSSPTGMNTEAFF. For the CDR3, the DNA is TGTGCCAGCAGTTCCCCGACAGGGATGAACACTGAAGCTTTCTTT.

The count of this clone is one. V is TRBV6-6 and J is TRBJ1-2, with D possibly being TRBD1 (6 bases). The CDR3 is 13 residues long. Trimming pared 6 bases from V and 4 bases from J, leaving 12 bases between. CDR1 MNHNY and CDR2 SVGAGI come from the germline V gene (reference sequence). The CDR3 DNA reads as TGTGCCAGCAGCTTAGGACAGAGCTATGGCTACACCTTC. Its translation: CASSLGQSYGYTF.

CDR3 sequence (DNA): TGTGCCAGTAGTATTCAGGGGACATTTACTAATGAAAAACTGTTTTTT. It encodes CASSIQGTFTNEKLFF. This chain links TRBV19 with TRBJ1-4; perhaps TRBD1 as D (6 bases). The V and J ends lost 3 bases and 2 bases respectively, with 13 bases between them. CDR1 is LNHDA, CDR2 SQIVND, per germline (reference sequence). The CDR3 is 16 amino acids. Based on the CDR3 plus reference TRBV19 and TRBJ1-4, the full variable domain is DGGITQSPKYLFRKEGQNVTLSCEQNLNHDAMYWYRQDPGQGLRLIYYSQIVNDFQKGDIAEGYSVSREKKESFPLTVTSAQKNPTAFYLCASSIQGTFTNEKLFFGSGTQLSVL.

The genes are TRBV19 and TRBJ2-3, with TRBD2 matching over 10 bases. The CDR3 contains 14 residues. Germline CDR1 reads LNHDA; CDR2 reads SQIVND (reference sequence). J was trimmed by 4 bases and V by 2 bases; bases with no gene match: 0. The CDR3 protein is CASSISGGADTQYF. Written as DNA, the CDR3 is TGTGCCAGTAGTATAAGCGGGGGGGCAGATACGCAGTATTTT.

This clone was observed a single time. The V gene is TRBV19, the J gene TRBJ1-4, with D unclear. The CDR3 length is 15 residues. Germline V gene data show CDR1 as LNHDA and CDR2 as SQIVND (reference sequence). The V gene lost 5 bases and the J gene lost 5 bases, with 15 bases spanning the gap. The CDR3 bases are TGTGCCAGTAGTCCCTCGAGGAGGGTAAATGAAAAACTGTTTTTT. Protein: CASSPSRRVNEKLFF.

The chain uses TRBV5-1 and TRBJ2-1; tentatively, D is TRBD1 (5 bases). CDR1 is SGHRS, CDR2 YFSETQ, per germline. The CDR3 has 14 amino acids. The V and J ends lost 0 bases and 6 bases respectively, with 10 bases between them. The CDR3 region is CASSLVQGSNEQFF. The CDR3 coding sequence is TGCGCCAGCAGCTTGGTCCAGGGAAGCAATGAGCAGTTCTTC.

The chain employs TRBV27 and TRBJ2-1, with TRBD1 matching 8 bases. Germline CDR1 MNHEY, CDR2 SMNVEV (reference sequence). The CDR3 is 17 amino acids. V lost 0 bases, J lost 3 bases, and 7 bases stayed unmatched. The CDR3 bases are TGTGCCAGCAGTTTATCTCCTGACAGGGGAGACTACAATGAGCAGTTCTTC. Its protein is CASSLSPDRGDYNEQFF.